This T cell receptor (beta chain) was sequenced during a study of tumor-infiltrating T cells and Merkel cell polyomavirus. This CDR3 comprises 15 residues. Trimming cost V 3 bases and J 5 bases, with 15 bases left between them. Germline V gene lookup returns CDR1 SEHNR and CDR2 FQNEAQ (reference sequence). The protocol was immunoSEQ multiplex PCR, while the TCRdb copy is restricted to in-frame clones and leaves out a portion. The sample has about 60 clones. Fresh core or punch biopsy tumor material, when available, yielded tumor-infiltrating lymphocytes cultured for roughly 15 days before analysis. Immunohistochemistry showed robust Merkel cell polyomavirus Large T antigen staining in every patient's tumor. Broader study findings: MCC-specific survival improved with about 1.7-20% versus roughly 0-0.15% intratumoral KLL-specific T cells.

The clonotype originates from a man between 70 and 80 years old with Merkel cell carcinoma. Sequencing was done on a sample of Merkel cell polyomavirus peptide tetramer+ CD8+ T cells from cultured tumor-infiltrating lymphocytes. V usage is TRBV7-9 and J usage is TRBJ2-3, with a weak D call TRBD1 (6 bases). The CDR3 DNA reads TGTGCCAGCAGCTTTGGGGGCATACGAGGAGATACGCAGTATTTT. Amino acids: CASSFGGIRGDTQYF.